This passage covers 20 T cell receptor beta chains from one sample sequenced in a study of cytomegalovirus exposure and HLA in healthy donors. PCR employed 60 Vbeta and 13 Jbeta primers. Measured with immunoSEQ multiplex PCR; TCRdb has only the in-frame clones, and not every one. The ten top clones account for more than 5.5%, within a sample of some 48,000 clones. Sequenced: PBMCs. The receptors were sampled from a male donor in good health and CMV-seropositive.

The chain carries TRBV25-1 and TRBJ2-7, with 7 bases identical to TRBD2. Germline trimming cut 1 base from V and 2 bases from J; bases unmatched to any gene: 5. The CDR3 covers 15 residues. Germline assignment: CDR1 MGHDK and CDR2 SYGVNS. The CDR3 region has the DNA TGTGCCAGCAGTGAATTGGGAGGGTCCGCCTACGAGCAGTACTTC. This codes for CASSELGGSAYEQYF.

J is TRBJ2-5 and V is TRBV7-2; TRBD1 aligns across 10 bases. The DNA end lines up better with TRBJ2-7; the J call may be wrong. The CDR3 consists of 15 residues. The V gene's germline CDR1 is SGHTA and CDR2 FQGNSA. The CDR3: CASSPHGTGVYEQYF. The DNA for the CDR3 is TGTGCCAGCAGCCCCCACGGGACAGGGGTCTACGAGCAGTACTTC.

The chain employs TRBV29-1 and TRBJ2-7; tentatively, D is TRBD2 (6 bases). V shed 5 bases and J shed 4 bases, with 18 bases lying between them. The germline gives CDR1 SQVTM, CDR2 ANQGSEA. The CDR3 covers 14 residues. CDR3 sequence reads: CSVSAAAGSYEQYF. The CDR3, as DNA: TGCAGCGTTAGCGCGGCGGCGGGGTCGTACGAGCAGTACTTC.

The chain carries TRBV5-5 and TRBJ2-7; D possibly corresponds to TRBD1 (6 bases). Trimming removed 2 bases from V and 7 bases from J, with 16 bases in between. This CDR3 is 14 amino acids long. CDR1 SGHKS and CDR2 YYEKEE come from the germline V gene (reference sequence). The CDR3 DNA is TGTGCCAGCAGCTTAAGGACAGAGATTATGGAGCAGTACTTC. Translation gives CASSLRTEIMEQYF.

This rearrangement joins TRBV4-3 to TRBJ2-1, with 16 bases that match TRBD2. The germline CDR1 and CDR2 sequences are LGHNA and YSLEER. The CDR3 is 17 amino acids. The V segment lost 6 bases and the J segment 8 bases; nucleotides outside the gene matches: 10. CDR3 sequence: CASRPGTSGGAWDEQFF. The DNA of the CDR3 is TGCGCCAGCAGACCTGGGACTAGCGGGGGGGCATGGGATGAGCAGTTCTTC.

The CDR3 protein is CASSSRVVNYGYTF. The CDR3 coding sequence is TGTGCCAGCAGTTCCAGGGTTGTTAACTATGGCTACACCTTC. The chain joins TRBV6-5 to TRBJ1-2; D might be TRBD1 (5 bases). There are 14 residues in the CDR3. Germline CDR1 reads MNHEY; CDR2 reads SVGAGI. V was pared by 4 bases and J by 1 base, with 10 bases between.

The J gene is TRBJ2-5, the V gene TRBV9; D might be TRBD1 (5 bases). The DNA end favors TRBJ2-7, so the J call may be wrong. The CDR3 spans 15 residues. Germline lookup yields CDR1 SGDLS and CDR2 YYNGEE. CDR3 amino acids: CASSGGRSGPYEQYF. Here the CDR3 DNA reads TGTGCCAGCAGCGGGGGCCGTAGTGGGCCTTACGAGCAGTACTTC.

CDR3 protein: CASSLVGVGDFEAFF. The CDR3 DNA reads TGTGCCAGCAGCTTAGTCGGGGTTGGTGACTTTGAAGCTTTCTTT. The chain is built from TRBV7-9 and TRBJ1-1; D gene uncertain. The germline V gene has CDR1 SEHNR and CDR2 FQNEAQ (reference sequence). V lost 1 base to trimming and J lost 7 bases, with 16 bases between them. The CDR3 runs 15 residues.

The chain carries TRBV30 and TRBJ1-2; a weak D match, TRBD1 (5 bases). CDR1 and CDR2 (germline): GTSNPN, SVGIG (reference sequence). Between the trimmed V and J ends, which lost 4 bases and 0 bases, there was a span of 12 bases. The CDR3 contains 14 residues. CDR3 residues: CAWKGWGANYGYTF. CDR3 bases: TGTGCCTGGAAGGGTTGGGGGGCTAACTATGGCTACACCTTC.

The chain couples TRBV20-1 to TRBJ1-2; 7 bases align to TRBD1. The germline CDR1 and CDR2 sequences are DFQATT and SNEGSKA (reference sequence). CDR3 length: 9 amino acids. The CDR3, as DNA: TGCAGGCCCAAGGGGGCCTACACCTTC. Translating gives CRPKGAYTF.

The chain joins TRBV9 to TRBJ1-6, with 9 bases matching TRBD1. The CDR3 runs 14 residues. Germline V CDR1 and CDR2: SGDLS, YYNGEE. With V trimmed by 3 bases and J by 9 bases, 4 bases remained unmatched. The CDR3 DNA sequence: TGTGCCAGCAGCGCACGGACAGGGGTTTCACCCCTCCACTTT. It codes for CASSARTGVSPLHF. Based on the CDR3 plus reference TRBV9 and TRBJ1-6, the full variable domain is DSGVTQTPKHLITATGQRVTLRCSPRSGDLSVYWYQQSLDQGLQFLIQYYNGEERAKGNILERFSAQQFPDLHSELNLSSLELGDSALYFCASSARTGVSPLHFGNGTRLTVT.

This chain links TRBV30 with TRBJ1-2; 7 nucleotides align to TRBD1. In germline, CDR1 is GTSNPN, CDR2 SVGIG (reference sequence). Trimming took 3 bases from V and 5 from J; bases not matched to a gene: 12. The CDR3 totals 15 residues. The CDR3 DNA follows: TGTGCCTGGAGCGGCATTGGACAGGTCTCTTATGGCTACACCTTC. Amino acid sequence: CAWSGIGQVSYGYTF.

CDR3 sequence reads: CASSPGALGGTEAFF. CDR3 coding DNA: TGTGCCAGCAGCCCAGGGGCTTTAGGTGGCACTGAAGCTTTCTTT. The chain links TRBV6-5 to TRBJ1-1, with D possibly being TRBD1 (6 bases). This CDR3 is 15 amino acids long. Germline CDR1 reads MNHEY; CDR2 reads SVGAGI. The ends were cut back, 6 bases at V and 4 bases at J, with 18 bases in the middle.

V and J are TRBV6-6 and TRBJ1-4; weak D call: TRBD1 (5 bases). The V end was cut by 0 bases, the J end by 6 bases, with 14 bases between. The CDR3 runs 16 residues. Germline V gene data show CDR1 as MNHNY and CDR2 as SVGAGI (reference sequence). The CDR3 sequence is CASSYSFAAGDEKLFF. CDR3 nucleotide sequence: TGTGCCAGCAGTTACTCCTTCGCCGCGGGGGATGAAAAACTGTTTTTT.

The chain is built from TRBV12-1 and TRBJ2-5; the table assigns TRBD2, which was not confirmed against the DNA. TRBV12-1 is a known pseudogene. This CDR3 comprises 16 residues. The CDR3 loop reads CASSLPNRDEKETQYF. Written as DNA, the CDR3 is TGTGCCAGCAGCTTACCCAACCGGGATGAGAAAGAGACCCAGTACTTC.

V usage is TRBV19 and J usage is TRBJ2-5; D perhaps matches TRBD2 (5 bases). Trimming stripped 8 bases from V and 3 bases from J, with 16 bases between. The CDR3 spans 14 residues. CDR1 is LNHDA and CDR2 is SQIVND in the germline V gene (reference sequence). The CDR3 DNA follows: TGTGCCAGTGGGAGAGCCAGTGGAGAAGAGACCCAGTACTTC. Translation gives CASGRASGEETQYF.

The chain joins TRBV4-1 to TRBJ2-5, with 10 bases fitting TRBD1. The CDR3 is 16 residues long. Germline CDR1 MGHRA, CDR2 YSYEKL. The trim removed 3 bases at V and 5 bases at J, leaving 9 bases unmatched. As DNA, the CDR3 is TGCGCCAGCAGCCATCCCCGGGGACAGGGGTGGGAGACCCAGTACTTC. Residues: CASSHPRGQGWETQYF.

The chain carries TRBV9 and TRBJ1-1; 10 nucleotides match TRBD1. The germline V gene encodes CDR1 SGDLS and CDR2 YYNGEE. This CDR3 has 13 amino acids. The ends lost 3 bases at V and 4 bases at J; junction bases unmatched: 0. CDR3 DNA sequence: TGTGCCAGCAGCGGGACAGGGGGCACTGAAGCTTTCTTT. Translated: CASSGTGGTEAFF.

The CDR3 protein is CASSAGTGELFF. The CDR3 region has the DNA TGTGCCAGCAGCGCAGGCACCGGGGAGCTGTTTTTT. The genes are TRBV6-5 and TRBJ2-2; D is unresolved. This CDR3 contains 12 residues. Trimming removed 6 bases from V and 4 bases from J, with 6 bases in between. Germline V gene data show CDR1 as MNHEY and CDR2 as SVGAGI.

The chain links TRBV5-4 to TRBJ2-1; TRBD2 aligns across 12 bases. V trimming: 2 bases; J trimming: 7 bases; junction bases outside the gene matches: 7. Looked up from germline, CDR1 is SGHNT and CDR2 is YYREEE (reference sequence). The CDR3 loop spans 16 amino acids. CDR3 residues: CASSFLAGGQENEQFF. The CDR3 region has the DNA TGTGCCAGCAGCTTCCTAGCGGGGGGGCAAGAGAATGAGCAGTTCTTC.